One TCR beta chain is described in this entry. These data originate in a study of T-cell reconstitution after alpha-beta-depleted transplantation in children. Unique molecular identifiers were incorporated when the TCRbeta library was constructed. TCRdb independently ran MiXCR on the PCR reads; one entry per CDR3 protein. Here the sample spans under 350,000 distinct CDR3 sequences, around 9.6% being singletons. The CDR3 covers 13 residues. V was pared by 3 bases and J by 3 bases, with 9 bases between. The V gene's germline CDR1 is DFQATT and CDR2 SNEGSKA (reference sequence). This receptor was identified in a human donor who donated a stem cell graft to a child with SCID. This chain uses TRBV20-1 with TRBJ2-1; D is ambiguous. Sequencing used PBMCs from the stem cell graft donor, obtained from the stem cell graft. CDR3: CSASGPGYNEQFF. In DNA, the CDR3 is TGCAGTGCTAGCGGTCCCGGCTACAATGAGCAGTTCTTC.